Shown below are 21 T cell receptor beta chains from a single sample sequenced in a study of cytomegalovirus exposure and HLA in healthy donors (dated by TCRdb to the late 2010s). Library creation used the immunoSEQ multiplex PCR assay. For the multiplex PCR, a mixture combining 60 forward primers for TCR Vbeta segments and 13 reverse primers for TCR Jbeta segments was used. The table was pulled from immuneACCESS by TCRdb, which kept in-frame rearrangements only. Such tables lose some clones; where checked, under half of the loss comes from unresolved V genes, and the rest has no known cause. Counted in this sample were about 200,000 clones; approximately 78% of them appeared once. Jointly, the top ten make up 2.9% of the sample. Sequencing input: PBMCs. These receptors were obtained from a man aged 30-40 years in good health and CMV-seronegative.

The V gene is TRBV28, the J gene TRBJ1-2; D is undetermined. The V end lost 5 bases, the J end lost 6 bases, and 10 bases lay between the germline ends. In germline, CDR1 is MDHEN, CDR2 SYDVKM. This CDR3 region has 12 residues. The CDR3 DNA is TGTGCCAGCAGTGCTAGTCTTGATGGCTACACCTTC. Translation: CASSASLDGYTF.

This chain uses TRBV9 with TRBJ2-2; D is unresolved. The V gene's germline CDR1 is SGDLS and CDR2 YYNGEE. The CDR3 is made up of 14 amino acids. V was clipped by 0 bases and J by 1 base, with 4 bases between them. The CDR3 reads CASSVVLNTGELFF. The CDR3 region has the DNA TGTGCCAGCAGCGTAGTACTGAACACCGGGGAGCTGTTTTTT.

This rearrangement joins TRBV2 to TRBJ1-2; D uncertain. CDR3 length: 15 residues. Germline CDR1 reads SNHLY; CDR2 reads FYNNEI. Trimming stripped 7 bases from V and 6 bases from J, with 21 bases between. The CDR3 DNA is TGTGCCAGCACCTCAGTGGGCGTCATTAATAATGGCTACACCTTC. It specifies CASTSVGVINNGYTF. The full variable domain, with the rest looked up from reference TRBV2 and TRBJ1-2, is EPEVTQTPSHQVTQMGQEVILRCVPISNHLYFYWYRQILGQKVEFLVSFYNNEISEKSEIFDDQFSVERPDGSNFTLKIRSTKLEDSAMYFCASTSVGVINNGYTFGSGTRLTVV.

DNA of the CDR3: TGTGCCAGCAGCTTGGACAGGGTTGGCTACACCTTC. This gives the protein CASSLDRVGYTF. The chain couples TRBV5-5 to TRBJ1-2; D may be TRBD1 (6 bases). The germline V and J ends were trimmed by 0 bases and 7 bases, with 7 bases remaining between them. Germline CDR1 and CDR2: SGHKS and YYEKEE (reference sequence). This CDR3 spans 12 amino acids.

V and J are TRBV5-1 and TRBJ2-2; 7 bases are a match to TRBD1. Germline V gene lookup returns CDR1 SGHRS and CDR2 YFSETQ. CDR3 length: 15 amino acids. V dropped 0 bases and J dropped 1; count of bases not matched to a gene: 0. The CDR3 protein is CASSLAGGNTGELFF. The CDR3, as DNA: TGCGCCAGCAGCTTGGCAGGGGGGAACACCGGGGAGCTGTTTTTT.

The chain has TRBV5-1 and TRBJ2-3; 12 bases line up with TRBD2. The CDR3 runs to 18 residues. Per the germline V gene, CDR1 is SGHRS and CDR2 is YFSETQ. Trimming cost V 4 bases and J 0 bases; bases outside gene matches: 9. The CDR3 is CASSRHPGTSGSTDTQYF. CDR3 bases: TGCGCCAGCAGCCGCCACCCGGGGACTAGCGGGAGCACAGATACGCAGTATTTT.

V is TRBV11-2 and J is TRBJ1-4; D call uncertain. CDR3 length: 14 residues. CDR1 is SGHAT and CDR2 is FQNNGV in the germline V gene. The V gene lost 5 bases and the J gene lost 2 bases, with 9 bases spanning the gap. The CDR3 coding sequence is TGTGCCAGCAGCCACCTCCAGACTAATGAAAAACTGTTTTTT. Translated, it gives CASSHLQTNEKLFF.

A few counts support this clone. The chain carries TRBV7-6 and TRBJ2-7; 8 positions match TRBD1. There are 14 residues in the CDR3. J was trimmed by 1 base and V by 5 bases; bases with no gene match: 4. CDR1 SGHVS and CDR2 FNYEAQ come from the germline V gene. The DNA of the CDR3 is TGTGCCAGCAGCGCGGGACAGGAATCCTACGAGCAGTACTTC. Protein product: CASSAGQESYEQYF.

This clone was seen a handful of times. The J gene is TRBJ1-4, the V gene TRBV18; maybe TRBD1 (5 bases). CDR1 and CDR2 (germline): KGHSH, LQKENI. The CDR3 is 15 residues long. Between the trimmed V and J ends, which lost 2 bases and 7 bases, there was a span of 14 bases. The CDR3 DNA reads as TGTGCCAGCTCACCAATCGGGGGATTAGGTGAAAAACTGTTTTTT. This encodes CASSPIGGLGEKLFF.

The chain combines TRBV6-1 with TRBJ2-3, with D perhaps TRBD2 (7 bases). V lost 1 base to trimming and J lost 2 bases, with 13 bases between them. This CDR3 has 16 residues. Germline CDR1 reads MNHNS; CDR2 reads SASEGT. CDR3 DNA sequence: TGTGCCAGCAGTGAAGGGTGGGGGGGCCACACAGATACGCAGTATTTT. Protein sequence: CASSEGWGGHTDTQYF.

This clone has just a few counts. The chain uses TRBV5-5 and TRBJ1-1; no firm D call. Trimming took 0 bases from V and 5 from J, leaving 8 bases between them. CDR3 length: 13 residues. Per germline, CDR1 SGHKS and CDR2 YYEKEE (reference sequence). This CDR3 is CASSLVLQTEAFF. The DNA of the CDR3 is TGTGCCAGCAGCTTGGTTTTGCAGACTGAAGCTTTCTTT.

V gene TRBV10-1 combines with J gene TRBJ1-4, with D unclear. The germline V gene has CDR1 WNHNN and CDR2 SYGVQD (reference sequence). The CDR3 is 13 amino acids. V was clipped by 4 bases and J by 7 bases, with 10 bases between them. The CDR3 sequence is CASSGERGEKLFF. CDR3 in DNA: TGCGCCAGCAGTGGGGAGCGTGGTGAAAAACTGTTTTTT.

CDR3: CASSVEDRVINEQYF. Written as DNA, the CDR3 is TGTGCCAGCAGCGTTGAGGACAGGGTAATAAACGAGCAGTACTTC. This rearrangement joins TRBV9 to TRBJ2-7; 8 bases are shared with TRBD1. CDR1 is SGDLS and CDR2 is YYNGEE in the germline V gene. The CDR3 spans 15 residues. V trimming: 2 bases; J trimming: 5 bases; junction bases outside the gene matches: 9.

This chain connects TRBV7-9 to TRBJ1-2, with unresolved D. CDR1 and CDR2 from the germline V gene are SEHNR and FQNEAQ (reference sequence). Trimming took 2 bases from V and 6 from J, leaving 10 bases between them. CDR3 length: 13 residues. CDR3 loop: CASSLSEADGYTF. CDR3 nucleotide sequence: TGTGCCAGCAGCTTAAGTGAAGCGGATGGCTACACCTTC.

The rearrangement joins TRBV18 to TRBJ1-5, with 7 bases identical to TRBD1. Germline CDR1 reads KGHSH; CDR2 reads LQKENI. CDR3 length equals 15 residues. V was pared by 3 bases and J by 0 bases, with 2 bases of the junction left unmatched. This CDR3 reads CASSPRDSSNQPQHF. CDR3 coding DNA: TGTGCCAGCTCACCCCGGGACAGTAGCAATCAGCCCCAGCATTTT.

The chain couples TRBV5-1 to TRBJ2-1; 7 positions match TRBD2. CDR1 and CDR2 from the germline V gene are SGHRS and YFSETQ. Germline trimming cut 1 base from V and 6 bases from J; bases unmatched to any gene: 7. The CDR3 runs 15 residues. DNA of the CDR3: TGCGCCAGCAGCTTGATAGCGGGTCCTTCCAATGAGCAGTTCTTC. Its protein product is CASSLIAGPSNEQFF. Looking up the rest from reference TRBV5-1 and TRBJ2-1 gives the full variable domain: KAGVTQTPRYLIKTRGQQVTLSCSPISGHRSVSWYQQTPGQGLQFLFEYFSETQRNKGNFPGRFSGRQFSNSRSEMNVSTLELGDSALYLCASSLIAGPSNEQFFGPGTRLTVL.

The chain employs TRBV4-1 and TRBJ2-2; D is ambiguous. The CDR3 runs to 14 residues. CDR1 is MGHRA, CDR2 YSYEKL, per germline. The V and J ends lost 2 bases and 4 bases respectively, with 8 bases between them. The CDR3 coding sequence is TGCGCCAGCAGCCAACTTCAACTCACCGGGGAGCTGTTTTTT. This encodes CASSQLQLTGELFF.

This sequence joins TRBV15 and TRBJ2-4; D is unresolved. CDR1 LNHNV and CDR2 YYDKDF come from the germline V gene (reference sequence). The CDR3 is 13 residues long. The ends were cut back, 3 bases at V and 8 bases at J, with 11 bases in the middle. CDR3 residues: CATSRASEDIQYF. CDR3 sequence (DNA): TGTGCCACCAGCAGGGCTTCAGAGGACATTCAGTACTTC.

The genes are TRBV5-4 and TRBJ2-3; 7 bases match TRBD2. The germline V gene encodes CDR1 SGHNT and CDR2 YYREEE (reference sequence). With 3 bases clipped from V and 6 bases from J, the junction kept 10 bases outside the gene matches. The CDR3 has 15 residues. The CDR3 is CASSSKGRGQDTQYF. In DNA form, the CDR3 reads TGTGCCAGCAGCTCCAAAGGGAGGGGTCAGGATACGCAGTATTTT.

The chain carries TRBV6-6 and TRBJ2-7; D perhaps matches TRBD1 (5 bases). Germline-derived CDR1 and CDR2 are MNHNY and SVGAGI (reference sequence). CDR3 length equals 13 residues. Trimming shortened V by 10 bases and J by 3 bases, and 16 bases separated the two germline ends. The DNA for the CDR3 is TGTGCCATATCAACCCCAGGGCGCTACGAGCAGTACTTC. Encoded protein: CAISTPGRYEQYF.

The genes are TRBV2 and TRBJ1-2; TRBD1 matches 7 bases. Germline V lookup: CDR1 SNHLY, CDR2 FYNNEI. J was trimmed by 4 bases and V by 7 bases; bases with no gene match: 6. The CDR3 covers 13 residues. The CDR3 DNA reads as TGTGCCAGCACCGAGACAGGGCTCTATGGCTACACCTTC. Residues: CASTETGLYGYTF.